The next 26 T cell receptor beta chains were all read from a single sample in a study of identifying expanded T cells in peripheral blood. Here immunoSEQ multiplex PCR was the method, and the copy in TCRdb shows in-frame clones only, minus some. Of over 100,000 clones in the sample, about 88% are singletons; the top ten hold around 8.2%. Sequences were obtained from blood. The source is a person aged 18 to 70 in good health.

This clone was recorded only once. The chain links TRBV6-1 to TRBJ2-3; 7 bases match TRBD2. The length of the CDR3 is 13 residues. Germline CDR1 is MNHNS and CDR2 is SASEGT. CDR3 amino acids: CGTLGGSSDTQYF. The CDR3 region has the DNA TGTGGCACTCTCGGCGGGAGCTCAGATACGCAGTATTTT.

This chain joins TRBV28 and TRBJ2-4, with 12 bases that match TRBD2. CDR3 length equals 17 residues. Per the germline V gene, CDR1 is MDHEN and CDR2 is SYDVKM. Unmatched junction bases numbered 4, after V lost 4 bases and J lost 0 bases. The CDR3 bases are TGTGCCAGCAGTTCTAGCGGGAGGGCACTAGCCAAAAACATTCAGTACTTC. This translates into CASSSSGRALAKNIQYF.

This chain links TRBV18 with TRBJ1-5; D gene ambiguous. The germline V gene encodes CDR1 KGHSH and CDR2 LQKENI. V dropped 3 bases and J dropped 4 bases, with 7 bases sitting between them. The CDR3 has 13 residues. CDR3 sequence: CASSPERNQPQHF. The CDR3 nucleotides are TGTGCCAGCTCACCGGAGAGAAATCAGCCCCAGCATTTT.

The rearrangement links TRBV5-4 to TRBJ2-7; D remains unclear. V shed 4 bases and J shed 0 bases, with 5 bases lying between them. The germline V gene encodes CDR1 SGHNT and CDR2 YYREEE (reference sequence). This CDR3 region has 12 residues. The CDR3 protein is CASSQSSYEQYF. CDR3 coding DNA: TGTGCCAGCAGCCAGAGCTCCTACGAGCAGTACTTC.

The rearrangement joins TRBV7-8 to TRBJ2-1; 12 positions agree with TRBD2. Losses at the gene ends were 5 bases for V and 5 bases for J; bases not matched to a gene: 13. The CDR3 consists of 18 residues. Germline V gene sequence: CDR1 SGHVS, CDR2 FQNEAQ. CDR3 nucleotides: TGTGCCAGCAGCCGACAGCCGAACCTAGCGGGAGGGGACAATGAGCAGTTCTTC. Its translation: CASSRQPNLAGGDNEQFF.

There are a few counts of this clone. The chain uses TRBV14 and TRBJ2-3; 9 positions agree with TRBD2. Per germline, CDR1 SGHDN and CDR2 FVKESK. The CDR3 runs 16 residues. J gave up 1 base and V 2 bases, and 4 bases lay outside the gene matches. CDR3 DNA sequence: TGTGCCAGCAGCCAATATGCGGGAGGGGGCACAGATACGCAGTATTTT. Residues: CASSQYAGGGTDTQYF. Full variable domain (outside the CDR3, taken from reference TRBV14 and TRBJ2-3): EAGVTQFPSHSVIEKGQTVTLRCDPISGHDNLYWYRRVMGKEIKFLLHFVKESKQDESGMPNNRFLAERTGGTYSTLKVQPAELEDSGVYFCASSQYAGGGTDTQYFGPGTRLTVL.

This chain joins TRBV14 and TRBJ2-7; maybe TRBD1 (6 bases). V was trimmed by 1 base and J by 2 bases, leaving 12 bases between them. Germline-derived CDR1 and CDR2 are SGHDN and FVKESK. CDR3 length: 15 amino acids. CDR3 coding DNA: TGTGCCAGCAGCCAAGGGACCAGGGGCCCCTACGAGCAGTACTTC. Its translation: CASSQGTRGPYEQYF.

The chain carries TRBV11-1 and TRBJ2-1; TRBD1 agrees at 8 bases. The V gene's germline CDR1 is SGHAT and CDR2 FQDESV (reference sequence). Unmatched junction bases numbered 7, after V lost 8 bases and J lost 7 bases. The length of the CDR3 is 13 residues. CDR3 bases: TGTGCCAGCTCAGGACAGGGATGGAATGAGCAGTTCTTC. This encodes CASSGQGWNEQFF.

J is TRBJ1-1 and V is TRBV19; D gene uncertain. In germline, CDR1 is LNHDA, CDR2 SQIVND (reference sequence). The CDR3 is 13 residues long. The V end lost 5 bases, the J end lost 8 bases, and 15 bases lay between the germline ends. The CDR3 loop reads CASSPRTRTEAFF. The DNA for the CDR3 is TGTGCCAGTAGTCCTCGTACACGCACAGAAGCTTTCTTT.

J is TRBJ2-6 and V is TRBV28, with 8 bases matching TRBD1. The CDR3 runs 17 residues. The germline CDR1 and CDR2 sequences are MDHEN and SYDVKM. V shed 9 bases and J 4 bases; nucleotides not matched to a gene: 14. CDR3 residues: CASIGRTGISGANVLTF. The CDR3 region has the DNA TGTGCCAGTATAGGCCGGACAGGGATTTCCGGGGCCAACGTCCTGACTTTC.

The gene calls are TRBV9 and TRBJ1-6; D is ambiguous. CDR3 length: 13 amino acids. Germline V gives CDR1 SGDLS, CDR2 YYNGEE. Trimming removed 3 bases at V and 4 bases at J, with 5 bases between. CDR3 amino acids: CASSATYNSPLHF. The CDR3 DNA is TGTGCCAGCAGCGCGACTTATAATTCACCCCTCCACTTT.

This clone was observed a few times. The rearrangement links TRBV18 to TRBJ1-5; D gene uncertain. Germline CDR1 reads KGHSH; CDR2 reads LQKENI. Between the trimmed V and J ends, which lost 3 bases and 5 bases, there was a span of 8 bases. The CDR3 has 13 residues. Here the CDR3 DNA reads TGTGCCAGCTCACCGTCCCAGCATCAGCCCCAGCATTTT. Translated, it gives CASSPSQHQPQHF.

For the CDR3, the DNA is TGCAGCGTCGTCCCCGGGGGGACTGAAGCTTTCTTT. Its protein is CSVVPGGTEAFF. The V and J genes are TRBV29-1 and TRBJ1-1; D perhaps matches TRBD1 (5 bases). Trimming left V 6 bases short and J 5 bases short, with 13 bases between. This CDR3 spans 12 amino acids. Germline V gene data show CDR1 as SQVTM and CDR2 as ANQGSEA.

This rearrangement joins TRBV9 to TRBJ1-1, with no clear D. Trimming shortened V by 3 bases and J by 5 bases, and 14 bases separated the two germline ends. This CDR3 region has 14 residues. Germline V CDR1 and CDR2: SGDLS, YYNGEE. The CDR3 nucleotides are TGTGCCAGCAGCGCACTAGGGAAAACAACTGAAGCTTTCTTT. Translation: CASSALGKTTEAFF.

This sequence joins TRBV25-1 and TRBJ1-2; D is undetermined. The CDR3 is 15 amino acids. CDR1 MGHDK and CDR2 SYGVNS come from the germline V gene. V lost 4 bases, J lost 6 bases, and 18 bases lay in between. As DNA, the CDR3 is TGTGCCAGCAGTGGCCGTGTGAGGTCCTTGGATGGCTACACCTTC. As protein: CASSGRVRSLDGYTF.

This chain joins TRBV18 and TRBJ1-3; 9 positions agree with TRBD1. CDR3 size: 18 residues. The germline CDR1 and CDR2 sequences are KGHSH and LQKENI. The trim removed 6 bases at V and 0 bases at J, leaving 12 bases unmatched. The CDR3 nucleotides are TGTGCCAGCTCGACAGGGACAGGGAGCCGCAACTCTGGAAACACCATATATTTT. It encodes CASSTGTGSRNSGNTIYF.

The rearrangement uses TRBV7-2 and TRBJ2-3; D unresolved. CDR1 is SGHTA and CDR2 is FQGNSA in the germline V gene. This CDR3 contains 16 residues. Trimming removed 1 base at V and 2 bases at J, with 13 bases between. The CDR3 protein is CASSLVEFQITDTQYF. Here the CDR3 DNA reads TGTGCCAGCAGCTTAGTTGAATTCCAGATCACAGATACGCAGTATTTT.

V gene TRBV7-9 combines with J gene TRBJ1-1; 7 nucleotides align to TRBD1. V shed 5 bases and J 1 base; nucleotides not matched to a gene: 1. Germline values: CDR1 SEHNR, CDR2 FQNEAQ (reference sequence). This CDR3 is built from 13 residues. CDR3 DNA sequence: TGTGCCAGCAGCCGGACAGGGAACACTGAAGCTTTCTTT. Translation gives CASSRTGNTEAFF.

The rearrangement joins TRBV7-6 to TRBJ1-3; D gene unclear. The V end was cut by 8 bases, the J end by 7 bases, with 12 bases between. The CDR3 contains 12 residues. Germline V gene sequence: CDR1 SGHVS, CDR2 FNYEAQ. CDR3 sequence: CASGKIGNTIYF. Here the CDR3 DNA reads TGTGCCAGCGGGAAAATAGGGAACACCATATATTTT.

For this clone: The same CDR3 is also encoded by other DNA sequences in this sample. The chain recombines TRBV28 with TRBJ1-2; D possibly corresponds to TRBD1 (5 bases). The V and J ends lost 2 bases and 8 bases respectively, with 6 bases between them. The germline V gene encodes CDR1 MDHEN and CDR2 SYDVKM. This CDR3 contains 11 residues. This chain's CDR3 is CASSLRGGYTF. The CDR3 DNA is TGTGCCAGCAGTTTAAGGGGCGGCTACACCTTC.

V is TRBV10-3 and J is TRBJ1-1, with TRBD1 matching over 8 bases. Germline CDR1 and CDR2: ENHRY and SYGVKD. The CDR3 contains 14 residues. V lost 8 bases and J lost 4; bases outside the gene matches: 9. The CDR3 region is CAIGKQGGLTEAFF. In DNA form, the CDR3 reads TGTGCCATCGGGAAACAGGGGGGGCTCACTGAAGCTTTCTTT.

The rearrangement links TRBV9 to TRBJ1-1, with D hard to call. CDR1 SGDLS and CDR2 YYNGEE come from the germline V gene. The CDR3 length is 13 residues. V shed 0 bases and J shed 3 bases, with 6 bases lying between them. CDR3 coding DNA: TGTGCCAGCAGCGTAGTTTCGGACACTGAAGCTTTCTTT. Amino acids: CASSVVSDTEAFF.

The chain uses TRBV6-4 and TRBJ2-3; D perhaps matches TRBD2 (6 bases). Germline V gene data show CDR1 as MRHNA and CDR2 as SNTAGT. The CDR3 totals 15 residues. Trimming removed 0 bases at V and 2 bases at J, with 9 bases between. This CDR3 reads CASSDSGGNTDTQYF. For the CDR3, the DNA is TGTGCCAGCAGTGACTCCGGCGGGAACACAGATACGCAGTATTTT.

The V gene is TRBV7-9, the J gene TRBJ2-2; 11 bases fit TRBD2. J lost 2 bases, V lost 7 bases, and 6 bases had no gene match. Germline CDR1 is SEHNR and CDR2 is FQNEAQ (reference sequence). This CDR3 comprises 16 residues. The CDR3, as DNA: TGTGCCAGCAATGTCCTAGCGGGAGGAAACACCGGGGAGCTGTTTTTT. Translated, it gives CASNVLAGGNTGELFF.

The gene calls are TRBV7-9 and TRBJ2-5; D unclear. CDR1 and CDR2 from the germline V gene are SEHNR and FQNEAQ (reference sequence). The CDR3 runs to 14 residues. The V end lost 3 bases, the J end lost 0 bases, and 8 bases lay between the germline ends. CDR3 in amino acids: CASSLARDQETQYF. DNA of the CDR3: TGTGCCAGCAGCTTGGCTAGGGACCAAGAGACCCAGTACTTC. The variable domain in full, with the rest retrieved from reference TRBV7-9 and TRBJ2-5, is DTGVSQNPRHKITKRGQNVTFRCDPISEHNRLYWYRQTLGQGPEFLTYFQNEAQLEKSRLLSDRFSAERPKGSFSTLEIQRTEQGDSAMYLCASSLARDQETQYFGPGTRLLVL.

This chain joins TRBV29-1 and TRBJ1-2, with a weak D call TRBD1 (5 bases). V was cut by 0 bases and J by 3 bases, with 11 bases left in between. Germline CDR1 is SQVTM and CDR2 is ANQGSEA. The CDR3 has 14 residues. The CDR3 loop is CSVEDPSGHYGYTF. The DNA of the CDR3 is TGCAGCGTTGAAGACCCATCAGGGCACTATGGCTACACCTTC.